Presented here are 21 T cell receptor beta chains from one specimen sequenced in a study of T-cell reconstitution after alpha-beta-depleted transplantation in children. Unique molecular identifiers were used in preparing the TCRbeta library. TCRdb called the PCR reads again in MiXCR, with one record for every CDR3 protein. The sample consists of 260,000 or so distinct CDR3 sequences, 12% of them appearing once. This specimen consisted of PBMCs from the stem cell graft donor, obtained from the stem cell graft. The receptor source for this set is a human donor who donated a stem cell graft to a child with acute lymphoblastic leukemia.

There are many counts of this clonotype. The V call is TRBV12-3 or TRBV12-4, the J call TRBJ2-1; D gene uncertain. CDR3 length equals 12 residues. The ends were cut back, 4 bases at V and 8 bases at J, with 9 bases in the middle. CDR3 coding DNA: TGTGCCAGCAGTTGGTCGGGCCATGAGCAGTTCTTC. Protein sequence: CASSWSGHEQFF.

This clonotype has a count of ten or more. CDR3 in DNA: TGTGCCAGAGGACAGGGTCTAAAAGAGACCCAGTACTTC. This translates into CARGQGLKETQYF. The chain couples TRBV2 to TRBJ2-5; 8 bases match TRBD1. Germline CDR1 is SNHLY and CDR2 is FYNNEI. V shed 9 bases, J shed 3 bases, and the junction held 6 bases outside the gene matches. CDR3 length: 13 amino acids.

The table lists this clonotype with many counts. The chain couples TRBV5-4 to TRBJ1-4, with D unresolved. Per the germline V gene, CDR1 is SGHNT and CDR2 is YYREEE (reference sequence). V was shortened by 1 base and J by 2 bases, with 12 bases between the two germline ends. The CDR3 extends over 16 amino acids. Here the CDR3 reads CASSLYPGLTNEKLFF. For the CDR3, the DNA is TGTGCCAGCAGCTTGTATCCGGGATTGACTAATGAAAAACTGTTTTTT.

CDR3 DNA: TGTGCCAGCAGCGAGGATAGCGGGTTCACAGATACGCAGTATTTT. It codes for CASSEDSGFTDTQYF. The V gene is TRBV9, the J gene TRBJ2-3, with 7 bases fitting TRBD2. This CDR3 has 15 amino acids. The germline V gene encodes CDR1 SGDLS and CDR2 YYNGEE. Germline trimming cut 3 bases from V and 2 bases from J; bases unmatched to any gene: 6.

The sample holds many counts of this clonotype. The CDR3 DNA sequence: TGTGCCAGCAGTCCGTCGGGACAGGGAGTTTTGACGGCCAAAAACATTCAGTACTTC. As protein: CASSPSGQGVLTAKNIQYF. This chain uses TRBV12-3 or TRBV12-4 with TRBJ2-4; 9 nucleotides align to TRBD1. CDR3 length: 19 amino acids. After removal of 5 bases from V and 1 base from J, the junction contained 15 bases not matched to a gene.

At least ten counts were recorded for this clonotype. The chain recombines TRBV20-1 with TRBJ1-6; 8 bases are a match to TRBD1. V lost 6 bases and J lost 13; bases outside the gene matches: 14. The CDR3 extends over 14 amino acids. The V gene's germline CDR1 is DFQATT and CDR2 SNEGSKA (reference sequence). The DNA of the CDR3 is TGCAGTGCCGTGAAGAGGACAGGGACTCAGCCCCTCCACTTT. It yields the protein CSAVKRTGTQPLHF.

The rearrangement uses TRBV7-8 and TRBJ2-3, with 10 bases aligning to TRBD2. The CDR3 is made up of 18 amino acids. The V gene's germline CDR1 is SGHVS and CDR2 FQNEAQ. V lost 0 bases and J lost 0; bases outside the gene matches: 6. CDR3 loop: CASSLAPAGGYSTDTQYF. CDR3 coding DNA: TGTGCCAGCAGCTTAGCTCCAGCGGGAGGGTATAGCACAGATACGCAGTATTTT.

This clonotype was seen repeatedly, ten times or more. The chain has TRBV6-2 or TRBV6-3 and TRBJ2-5, with a weak D call TRBD2 (6 bases). V shed 2 bases and J shed 3 bases, with 13 bases lying between them. Per germline, CDR1 MNHEY and CDR2 SVGEGT. This CDR3 spans 15 amino acids. CDR3 sequence (DNA): TGTGCCAGCAGTTACCGGGGGATCTTTAAAGAGACCCAGTACTTC. As protein: CASSYRGIFKETQYF.

V and J are TRBV20-1 and TRBJ1-2; D is uncertain. The CDR3 length is 14 residues. The germline V gene encodes CDR1 DFQATT and CDR2 SNEGSKA (reference sequence). Between the trimmed V and J ends, which lost 0 bases and 2 bases, there was a span of 10 bases. CDR3 sequence: CSARDRTANYGYTF. The CDR3 DNA reads as TGCAGTGCTAGAGATCGCACCGCAAACTATGGCTACACCTTC.

Many counts were recorded for this clonotype. This chain joins TRBV28 and TRBJ1-4; 7 positions match TRBD1. The CDR3 totals 16 residues. Germline V gene data show CDR1 as MDHEN and CDR2 as SYDVKM. The V gene end was trimmed by 6 bases and the J gene end by 0 bases; junction bases not matched to a gene: 7. CDR3 in DNA: TGTGCCAGCAGCCGTACAGGGGCTGCAACTAATGAAAAACTGTTTTTT. Translated: CASSRTGAATNEKLFF.

This clonotype was seen ten or more times. V and J are TRBV10-3 and TRBJ2-5; D unclear. CDR3 length: 14 amino acids. V lost 6 bases to trimming and J lost 3 bases, with 14 bases between them. The germline V gene encodes CDR1 ENHRY and CDR2 SYGVKD. The CDR3 here is CAISAGAPKETQYF. Written as DNA, the CDR3 is TGTGCCATCAGCGCCGGCGCGCCCAAAGAGACCCAGTACTTC.

In its sample, this clonotype was seen many times. This chain connects TRBV4-3 to TRBJ2-1; weak D call: TRBD1 (5 bases). The germline gives CDR1 LGHNA, CDR2 YSLEER. This CDR3 spans 16 amino acids. Trimming shortened V by 3 bases and J by 5 bases, and 17 bases separated the two germline ends. CDR3: CASSQGLYDWDNEQFF. CDR3 sequence (DNA): TGCGCCAGCAGCCAGGGGCTTTACGACTGGGACAATGAGCAGTTCTTC.

Ten or more counts support this clonotype. The CDR3 region has the DNA TGTGCCAGCAGTAAACGAGGGGGGACGGCACCCCTCCACTTT. This translates into CASSKRGGTAPLHF. The chain is built from TRBV28 and TRBJ1-6; D is perhaps TRBD1 (6 bases). The CDR3 loop spans 14 amino acids. Germline values: CDR1 MDHEN, CDR2 SYDVKM. Trimming removed 5 bases at V and 11 bases at J, with 16 bases between.

This clonotype showed up many times. The chain carries TRBV5-6 and TRBJ2-1; 7 bases line up with TRBD2. Germline values: CDR1 SGHDT, CDR2 YYEEEE. The trim removed 1 base at V and 6 bases at J, leaving 7 bases unmatched. The CDR3 is 15 amino acids. The CDR3 loop is CASSLSLAASNEQFF. CDR3 sequence (DNA): TGTGCCAGCAGCTTGAGTCTAGCGGCCAGCAATGAGCAGTTCTTC.

The V and J genes are TRBV30 and TRBJ1-2; D is unclear. Germline CDR1 reads GTSNPN; CDR2 reads SVGIG (reference sequence). Trimming pared 3 bases from V and 1 base from J, leaving 9 bases between. The CDR3 runs 13 residues. The CDR3 protein is CAWRGSNNYGYTF. The CDR3 DNA reads TGTGCCTGGAGAGGGTCGAATAACTATGGCTACACCTTC.

This clonotype was counted ten times or more. The chain joins TRBV20-1 to TRBJ1-6, with TRBD1 as a possible D gene (6 bases). V shed 5 bases and J shed 0 bases, with 11 bases lying between them. This CDR3 comprises 15 residues. Looked up from germline, CDR1 is DFQATT and CDR2 is SNEGSKA (reference sequence). The CDR3: CSAPTGSSYNSPLHF. In DNA form, the CDR3 reads TGCAGTGCTCCAACAGGGAGCTCCTATAATTCACCCCTCCACTTT.

This clonotype was counted ten times or more. This chain connects TRBV25-1 to TRBJ2-7, with D unresolved. The CDR3 loop spans 11 amino acids. CDR1 and CDR2 from the germline V gene are MGHDK and SYGVNS. V lost 5 bases and J lost 6, with 8 bases in between. The chain's CDR3 is CASSPGFEQYF. CDR3 sequence (DNA): TGTGCCAGCAGTCCCGGATTCGAGCAGTACTTC.

The CDR3 DNA reads as TGTGCCAGCAGCTTAGAAGTGAGCAGGGCCGACGAGCAGTACTTC. Residues: CASSLEVSRADEQYF. This sequence joins TRBV7-2 and TRBJ2-7; TRBD1 might be the D (5 bases). The CDR3 has 15 amino acids. Deletions cut 1 base from V and 5 bases from J, with 15 bases between. Germline CDR1 SGHTA, CDR2 FQGNSA.

This clonotype occurred many times. The rearrangement joins TRBV14 to TRBJ2-3; D perhaps matches TRBD2 (5 bases). Trimming removed 4 bases from V and 6 bases from J, with 14 bases in between. Germline lookup yields CDR1 SGHDN and CDR2 FVKESK. The CDR3 contains 14 residues. CDR3 in DNA: TGTGCCAGCAGCCCGGCCTTAATAGCGGATACGCAGTATTTT. Translating it yields CASSPALIADTQYF.

This clonotype was recorded at least ten times. The chain employs TRBV6-5 and TRBJ1-5; no definite D call. This CDR3 region has 15 residues. Germline CDR1 reads MNHEY; CDR2 reads SVGAGI. The V end lost 0 bases, the J end lost 3 bases, and 9 bases lay between the germline ends. The CDR3 is CASSYSIGYNQPQHF. The CDR3 DNA reads TGTGCCAGCAGTTACTCAATCGGCTACAATCAGCCCCAGCATTTT.

This clonotype was recorded at least ten times. CDR3 region: CASSLRVTDSSYEQYF. CDR3 nucleotide sequence: TGTGCCAGCAGTTTAAGGGTAACGGACAGCTCCTACGAGCAGTACTTC. The gene calls are TRBV28 and TRBJ2-7; D is perhaps TRBD1 (6 bases). The CDR3 loop spans 16 amino acids. Per germline, CDR1 MDHEN and CDR2 SYDVKM. Trimming stripped 2 bases from V and 0 bases from J, with 14 bases between.